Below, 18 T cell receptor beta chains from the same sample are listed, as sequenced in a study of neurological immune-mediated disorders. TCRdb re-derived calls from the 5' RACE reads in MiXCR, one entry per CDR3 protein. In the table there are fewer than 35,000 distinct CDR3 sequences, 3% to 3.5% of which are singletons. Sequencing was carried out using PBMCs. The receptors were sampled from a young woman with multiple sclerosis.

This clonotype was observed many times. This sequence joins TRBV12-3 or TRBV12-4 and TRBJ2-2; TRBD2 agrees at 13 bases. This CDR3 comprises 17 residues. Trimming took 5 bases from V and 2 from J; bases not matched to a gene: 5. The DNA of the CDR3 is TGTGCCAGCAGTCCGGGACTAGCGGGATTCAACACCGGGGAGCTGTTTTTT. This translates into CASSPGLAGFNTGELFF.

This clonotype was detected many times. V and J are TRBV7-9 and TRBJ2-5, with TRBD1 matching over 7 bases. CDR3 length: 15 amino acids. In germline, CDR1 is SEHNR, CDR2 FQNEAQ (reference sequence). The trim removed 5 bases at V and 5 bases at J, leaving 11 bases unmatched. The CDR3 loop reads CASSIGTALEETQYF. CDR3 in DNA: TGTGCCAGCAGCATCGGGACAGCCCTAGAGGAGACCCAGTACTTC. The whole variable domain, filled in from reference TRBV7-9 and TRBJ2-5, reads DTGVSQNPRHKITKRGQNVTFRCDPISEHNRLYWYRQTLGQGPEFLTYFQNEAQLEKSRLLSDRFSAERPKGSFSTLEIQRTEQGDSAMYLCASSIGTALEETQYFGPGTRLLVL.

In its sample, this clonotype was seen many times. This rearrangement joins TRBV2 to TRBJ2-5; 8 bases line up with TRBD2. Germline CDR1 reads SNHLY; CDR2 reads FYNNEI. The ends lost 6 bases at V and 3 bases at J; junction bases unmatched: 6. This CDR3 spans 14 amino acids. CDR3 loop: CASRREVVEETQYF. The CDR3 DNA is TGTGCCAGCAGGCGGGAGGTTGTTGAAGAGACCCAGTACTTC.

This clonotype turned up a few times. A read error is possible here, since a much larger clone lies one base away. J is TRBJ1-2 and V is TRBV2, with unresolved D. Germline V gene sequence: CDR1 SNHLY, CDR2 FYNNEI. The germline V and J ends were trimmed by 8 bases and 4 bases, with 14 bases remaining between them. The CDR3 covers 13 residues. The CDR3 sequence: CASDNGKAYGYTF. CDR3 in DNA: TGTGCCAGCGATAACGGAAAGGCCTATGGCTACACCTTC. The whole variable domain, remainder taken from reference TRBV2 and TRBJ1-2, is EPEVTQTPSHQVTQMGQEVILRCVPISNHLYFYWYRQILGQKVEFLVSFYNNEISEKSEIFDDQFSVERPDGSNFTLKIRSTKLEDSAMYFCASDNGKAYGYTFGSGTRLTVV.

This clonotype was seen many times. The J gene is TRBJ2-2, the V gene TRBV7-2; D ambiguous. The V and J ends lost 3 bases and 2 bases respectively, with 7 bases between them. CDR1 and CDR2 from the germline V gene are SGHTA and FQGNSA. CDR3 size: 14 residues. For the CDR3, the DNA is TGTGCCAGCAGCTTTGTCAGAAACACCGGGGAGCTGTTTTTT. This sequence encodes CASSFVRNTGELFF.

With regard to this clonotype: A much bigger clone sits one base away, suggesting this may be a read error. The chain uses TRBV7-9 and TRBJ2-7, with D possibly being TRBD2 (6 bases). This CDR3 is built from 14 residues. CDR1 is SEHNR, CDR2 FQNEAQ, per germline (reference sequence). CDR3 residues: CASSWSGVSYGQYF. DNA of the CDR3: TGTGCCAGCAGCTGGTCGGGAGTCTCCTACGGGCAGTACTTC. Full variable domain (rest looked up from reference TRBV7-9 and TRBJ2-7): DTGVSQNPRHKITKRGQNVTFRCDPISEHNRLYWYRQTLGQGPEFLTYFQNEAQLEKSRLLSDRFSAERPKGSFSTLEIQRTEQGDSAMYLCASSWSGVSYGQYFGPGTRLTVT.

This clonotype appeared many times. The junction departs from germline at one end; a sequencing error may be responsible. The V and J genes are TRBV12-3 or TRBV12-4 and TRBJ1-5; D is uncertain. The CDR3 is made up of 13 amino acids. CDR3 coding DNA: TGTGCCAGCAGTACAAAAACAAATCAGCCCCAGAATTTT. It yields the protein CASSTKTNQPQNF.

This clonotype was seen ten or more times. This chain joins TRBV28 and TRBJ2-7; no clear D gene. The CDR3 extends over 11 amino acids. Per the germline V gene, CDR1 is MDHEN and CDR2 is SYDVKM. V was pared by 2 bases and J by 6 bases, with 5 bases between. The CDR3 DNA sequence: TGTGCCAGCAGTTTACAGTCCGAGCAGTACTTC. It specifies CASSLQSEQYF.

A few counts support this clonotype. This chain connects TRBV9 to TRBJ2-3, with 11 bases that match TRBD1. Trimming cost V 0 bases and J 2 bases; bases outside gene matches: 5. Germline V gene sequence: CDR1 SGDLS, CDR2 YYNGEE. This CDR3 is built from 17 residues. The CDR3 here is CASSVVGTGGTTDTQYF. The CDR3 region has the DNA TGTGCCAGCAGCGTAGTAGGGACAGGGGGTACCACAGATACGCAGTATTTT.

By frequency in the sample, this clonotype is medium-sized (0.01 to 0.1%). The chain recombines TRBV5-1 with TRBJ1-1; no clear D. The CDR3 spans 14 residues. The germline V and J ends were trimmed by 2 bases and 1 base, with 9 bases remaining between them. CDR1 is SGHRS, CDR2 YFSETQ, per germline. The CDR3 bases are TGCGCCAGCAGCTTACGCGGACCGAACACTGAAGCTTTCTTT. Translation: CASSLRGPNTEAFF. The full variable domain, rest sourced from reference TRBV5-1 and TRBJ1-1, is KAGVTQTPRYLIKTRGQQVTLSCSPISGHRSVSWYQQTPGQGLQFLFEYFSETQRNKGNFPGRFSGRQFSNSRSEMNVSTLELGDSALYLCASSLRGPNTEAFFGQGTRLTVV.

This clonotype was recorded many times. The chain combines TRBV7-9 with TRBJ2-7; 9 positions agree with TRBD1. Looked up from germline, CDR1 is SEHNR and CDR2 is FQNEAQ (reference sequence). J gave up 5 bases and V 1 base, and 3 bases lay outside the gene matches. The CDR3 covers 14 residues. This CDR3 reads CASSLGTGVDEQYF. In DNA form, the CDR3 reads TGTGCCAGCAGCTTAGGGACAGGGGTGGACGAGCAGTACTTC.

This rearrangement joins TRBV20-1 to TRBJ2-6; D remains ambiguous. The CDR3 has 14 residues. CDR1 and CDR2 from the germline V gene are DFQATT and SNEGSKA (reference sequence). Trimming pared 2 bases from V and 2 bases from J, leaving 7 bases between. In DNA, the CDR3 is TGCAGTGCTAGATTCGCAGCTGGGGCCAACGTCCTGACTTTC. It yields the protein CSARFAAGANVLTF.

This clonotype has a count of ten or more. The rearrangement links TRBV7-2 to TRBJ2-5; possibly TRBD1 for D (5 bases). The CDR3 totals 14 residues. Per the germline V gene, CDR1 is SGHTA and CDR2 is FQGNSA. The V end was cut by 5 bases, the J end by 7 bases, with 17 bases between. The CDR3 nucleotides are TGTGCCAGCAGCGGCGGACAACTCCAGGGGACCCAGTACTTC. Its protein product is CASSGGQLQGTQYF.

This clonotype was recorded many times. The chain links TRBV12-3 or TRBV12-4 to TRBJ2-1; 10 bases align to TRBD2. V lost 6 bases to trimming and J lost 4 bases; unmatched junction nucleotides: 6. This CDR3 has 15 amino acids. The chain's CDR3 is CASRLLAGNYNEQFF. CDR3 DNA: TGTGCCAGCAGACTACTAGCGGGGAATTACAATGAGCAGTTCTTC.

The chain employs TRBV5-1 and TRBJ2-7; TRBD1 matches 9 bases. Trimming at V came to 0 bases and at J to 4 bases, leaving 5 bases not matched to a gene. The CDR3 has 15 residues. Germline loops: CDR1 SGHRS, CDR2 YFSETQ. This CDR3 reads CASSLATGQGYEQYF. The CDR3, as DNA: TGCGCCAGCAGCTTGGCCACGGGACAGGGATACGAGCAGTACTTC.

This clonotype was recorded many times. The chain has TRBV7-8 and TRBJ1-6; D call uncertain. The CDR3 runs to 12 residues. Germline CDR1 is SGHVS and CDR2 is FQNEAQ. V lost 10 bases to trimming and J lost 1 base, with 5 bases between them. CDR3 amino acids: CATSSYNSPLHF. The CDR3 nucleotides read TGTGCCACCAGTTCCTATAATTCACCCCTCCACTTT.

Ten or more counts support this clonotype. CDR3 bases: TGTGCCAGCAGCTTATCTTTTGGTGGCTACACCTTC. Its protein product is CASSLSFGGYTF. The chain employs TRBV7-9 and TRBJ1-2; D ambiguous. Germline-derived CDR1 and CDR2 are SEHNR and FQNEAQ (reference sequence). The germline V and J ends were trimmed by 2 bases and 7 bases, with 8 bases remaining between them. This CDR3 is 12 amino acids long.

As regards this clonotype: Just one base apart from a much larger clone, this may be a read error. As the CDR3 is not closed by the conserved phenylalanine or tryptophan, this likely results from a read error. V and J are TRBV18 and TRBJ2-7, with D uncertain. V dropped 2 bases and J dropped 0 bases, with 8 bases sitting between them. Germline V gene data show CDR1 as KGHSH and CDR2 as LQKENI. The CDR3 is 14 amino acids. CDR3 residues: CASSPERFSYEQYL. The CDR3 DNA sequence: TGTGCCAGCTCACCAGAACGGTTCTCCTACGAGCAGTACTTA.